The entry below gives a single TCR beta chain sequence along with its context. Its antigen is unknown. Each TCR beta cDNA library carried unique molecular identifiers. T cells numbering roughly 1 to 10 million yielded cDNA molecules that totaled roughly 500,000. TCRdb reprocessed the PCR reads with MiXCR, giving one entry per CDR3 protein. The sample lists roughly 650,000 distinct CDR3 sequences; approximately 59% were seen once. The V segment lost 4 bases and the J segment 5 bases; nucleotides outside the gene matches: 9. This CDR3 region has 14 residues. Germline loops: CDR1 DFQATT, CDR2 SNEGSKA (reference sequence). These data originate in a study of post-analysis software for immune sequencing data. Study information: The patients showed relapsing-remitting, secondary progressive and progressive-relapsing multiple sclerosis courses. The study's findings and limits: By F measure, samples from a shared preparation batch strongly co-clustered. With TRBV5-6, TRBV5-1 and TRBV20-1 included, about 5 TRBV segments were more frequent in patients than in controls. Among multiple sclerosis patients, normalized Chao1 diversity was significantly below that of controls.

Input material: blood. The TCR comes from a girl aged 2 to 10 with multiple sclerosis. The genes are TRBV20-1 and TRBJ2-5, with 8 bases identical to TRBD2. The CDR3 region has the DNA TGCAGTGCTATTGTTACTAGCGGAGGGGAGACCCAGTACTTC. This gives the protein CSAIVTSGGETQYF.